These 4 T cell receptor beta chains came from one sample sequenced in a study of shared clonotypes between healthy human individuals. Assay: immunoSEQ multiplex PCR; the TCRdb copy retains only in-frame clones and omits some. The profile covers hundreds of thousands of clones, with approximately 96% appearing a single time and over 0.1% taken by the ten largest. Naive CD8 cells lacked CD45RO and underwent positive selection for CCR7, leaving out terminally differentiated effector memory CD45RA+ cells. Sequenced: naive CD8+ T cells sorted from blood. The receptor set was obtained from a woman aged 30 to 39 in good health.

The rearrangement uses TRBV10-2 and TRBJ2-6; D possibly corresponds to TRBD1 (5 bases). Trimming took off 6 bases at V and 2 bases at J, with 5 bases between the two ends. The CDR3 has 13 amino acids. The germline V gene has CDR1 WSHSY and CDR2 SAAADI. The CDR3 DNA reads TGCGCCAGCAGGACAGCTGGGGCCAACGTCCTGACTTTC. Protein sequence: CASRTAGANVLTF.

The table lists this clone with a few counts. V is TRBV28 and J is TRBJ1-1; TRBD1 might be the D (6 bases). This CDR3 has 14 residues. Trimming removed 5 bases at V and 3 bases at J, with 13 bases between. CDR1 and CDR2 (germline): MDHEN, SYDVKM. The CDR3 sequence: CASSADTGYTEAFF. CDR3 sequence (DNA): TGTGCCAGCAGTGCGGACACAGGGTACACTGAAGCTTTCTTT.

The chain combines TRBV28 with TRBJ2-7; D is uncertain. Trimming pared 4 bases from V and 3 bases from J, leaving 13 bases between. The CDR3 spans 14 residues. The germline V gene encodes CDR1 MDHEN and CDR2 SYDVKM. The CDR3 DNA is TGTGCCAGCAGTTCTGGCAAGGGCCTCTACGAGCAGTACTTC. Its translation is CASSSGKGLYEQYF.

The J gene is TRBJ2-1, the V gene TRBV30, with D maybe TRBD2 (6 bases). This CDR3 has 15 residues. Germline assignment: CDR1 GTSNPN and CDR2 SVGIG (reference sequence). Trimming left V 2 bases short and J 3 bases short, with 14 bases between. CDR3 nucleotides: TGTGCCTGGAGTACGGGGGAGTCTTTCTACAATGAGCAGTTCTTC. Amino acids: CAWSTGESFYNEQFF.